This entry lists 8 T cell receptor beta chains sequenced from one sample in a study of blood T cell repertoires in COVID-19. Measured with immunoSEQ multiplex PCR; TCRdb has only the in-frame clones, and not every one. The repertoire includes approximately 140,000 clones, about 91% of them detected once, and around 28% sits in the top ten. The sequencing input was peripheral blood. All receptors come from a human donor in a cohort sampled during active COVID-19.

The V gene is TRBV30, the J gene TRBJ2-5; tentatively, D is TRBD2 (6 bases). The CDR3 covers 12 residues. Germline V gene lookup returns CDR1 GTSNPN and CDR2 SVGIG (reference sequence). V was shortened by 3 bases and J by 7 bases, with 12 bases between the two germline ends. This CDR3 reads CAWRGRGGTQYF. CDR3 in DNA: TGTGCCTGGAGGGGTAGGGGAGGGACCCAGTACTTC.

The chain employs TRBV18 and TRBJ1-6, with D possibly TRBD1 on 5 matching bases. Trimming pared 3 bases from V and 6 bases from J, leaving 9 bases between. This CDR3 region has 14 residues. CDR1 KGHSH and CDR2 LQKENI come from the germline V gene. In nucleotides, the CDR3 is TGTGCCAGCTCACCGGGGAGGGGTAATTCACCCCTCCACTTT. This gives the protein CASSPGRGNSPLHF.

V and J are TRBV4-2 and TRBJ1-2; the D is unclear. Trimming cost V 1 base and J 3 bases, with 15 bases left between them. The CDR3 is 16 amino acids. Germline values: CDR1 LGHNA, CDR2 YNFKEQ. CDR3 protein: CASSQGRQLIYYGYTF. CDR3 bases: TGTGCCAGCAGCCAAGGTCGCCAGTTAATCTACTATGGCTACACCTTC.

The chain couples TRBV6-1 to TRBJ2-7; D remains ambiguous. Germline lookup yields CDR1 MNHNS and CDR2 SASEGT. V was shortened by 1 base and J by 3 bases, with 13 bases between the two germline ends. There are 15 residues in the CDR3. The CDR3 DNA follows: TGTGCCAGCAGTGAAGATACAGACAAATTCTACGAGCAGTACTTC. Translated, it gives CASSEDTDKFYEQYF.

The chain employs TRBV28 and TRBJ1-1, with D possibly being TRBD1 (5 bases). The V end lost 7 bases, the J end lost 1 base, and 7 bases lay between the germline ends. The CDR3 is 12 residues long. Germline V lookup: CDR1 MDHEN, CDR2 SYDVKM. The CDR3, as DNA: TGTGCCAGCACCAGGGCGAACACTGAAGCTTTCTTT. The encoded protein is CASTRANTEAFF.

The CDR3 DNA reads TGCAGTGCCGATATGCGTGAGACCCAGTACTTC. This codes for CSADMRETQYF. The V call is TRBV20-1, the J call TRBJ2-5; no reliable D call. Trimming cost V 6 bases and J 5 bases, with 10 bases left between them. In germline, CDR1 is DFQATT, CDR2 SNEGSKA (reference sequence). This CDR3 contains 11 residues.

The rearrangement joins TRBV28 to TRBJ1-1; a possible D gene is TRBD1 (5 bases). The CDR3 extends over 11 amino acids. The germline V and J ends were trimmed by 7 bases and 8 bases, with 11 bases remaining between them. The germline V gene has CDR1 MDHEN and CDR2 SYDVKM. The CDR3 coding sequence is TGTGCCAGCATCGGGGGGGGAGAAGCTTTCTTT. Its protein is CASIGGGEAFF. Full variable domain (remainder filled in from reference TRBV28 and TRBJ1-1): DVKVTQSSRYLVKRTGEKVFLECVQDMDHENMFWYRQDPGLGLRLIYFSYDVKMKEKGDIPEGYSVSREKKERFSLILESASTNQTSMYLCASIGGGEAFFGQGTRLTVV.

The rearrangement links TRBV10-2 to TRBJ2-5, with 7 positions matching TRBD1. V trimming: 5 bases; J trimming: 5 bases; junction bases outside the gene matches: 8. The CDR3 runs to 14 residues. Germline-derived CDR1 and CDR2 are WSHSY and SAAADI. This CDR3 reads CASSSNRGRETQYF. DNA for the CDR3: TGCGCCAGCAGTTCGAACAGGGGCCGGGAGACCCAGTACTTC.